Listed below are T cell receptor beta chains from one sample, sequenced in a study of T cells in Graves' hyperthyroidism and ophthalmopathy. A single record per CDR3 protein comes from TCRdb applying MiXCR to the multiplex PCR reads. The data show under 400,000 distinct CDR3 sequences, 15% to 19% seen once. The material sequenced was blood. The source of these receptors is a woman aged 18-29 years with Graves' hyperthyroidism that later progressed to Graves' ophthalmopathy. Both conserved end residues are part of each CDR3. A D gene is named only where the DNA matches it firmly.

TRBV9,-,TRBJ2-3,15,CASSVDVGEVDTQYF
TRBV29-1,-,TRBJ2-1,16,CSVEGSSPLSYNEQFF
TRBV27,-,TRBJ2-1,15,CASSLLESSYNEQFF
TRBV12-3/TRBV12-4,-,TRBJ1-1,13,CATGSGSSAEAFF
TRBV29-1,-,TRBJ2-2,13,CSVEDGDTGELFF
TRBV12-5,TRBD1,TRBJ2-2,17,CASGLVLGQGATGELFF
TRBV7-9,-,TRBJ2-3,13,CASSSGVTDTQYF
TRBV6-5,-,TRBJ2-3,14,CASSYSQGTDTQYF
TRBV30,-,TRBJ2-2,14,CAWSEIPNAGELFF
TRBV27,TRBD2,TRBJ2-7,17,CASSLPLWREDSYEQYF
TRBV27,TRBD1,TRBJ1-1,15,CASSTRDRAPLEAFF
TRBV28,-,TRBJ2-7,14,CASSSSVMAGHPYF
TRBV10-3,TRBD1,TRBJ2-7,14,CASTTGDLTYEQYF
TRBV11-2,-,TRBJ2-7,13,CASSLEGANEQYF
TRBV29-1,-,TRBJ1-1,13,CSVGAGRHTEAFF
TRBV28,-,TRBJ1-5,16,CASSYKGRRSNQPQHF
TRBV6-1,TRBD2,TRBJ2-5,17,CASSKWTSGSRQETQYF
TRBV19,-,TRBJ2-1,12,CASRDRGSEQFF
TRBV6-1,-,TRBJ1-2,16,CASSSYRGGRGVGYTF
TRBV30,-,TRBJ2-7,12,CAWSGQAYEQYF
TRBV5-8,-,TRBJ2-1,9,CGVSNEQFF
TRBV20-1,-,TRBJ2-7,13,CSVLGSVGYEQYF
TRBV7-9,TRBD1,TRBJ2-1,17,CASNSGTVRSSYNEQFF
TRBV28,-,TRBJ2-7,14,CASSFFGQTYEQHF
TRBV24-1,TRBD1,TRBJ2-7,17,CATSDSTGSGTGYEQYF
TRBV7-2,TRBD1,TRBJ2-3,19,CASSQTNIDRGADTDTQYF
TRBV7-9,-,TRBJ2-7,14,CASSSVTEPYEQYF
TRBV20-1,TRBD2,TRBJ2-3,18,CSAQRWGGGRADTDTQYF
TRBV28,TRBD2,TRBJ2-3,16,CASSDRLAGELDTQYF
TRBV30,-,TRBJ1-1,13,CAWSKGQNTEAFF